The TCR beta chain under discussion was sequenced for a study of blood T cell repertoires in COVID-19. Study as a whole: Acute-phase and convalescent COVID-19 samples originated in the United States, Italy and Spain. T cells, B-cell-depleted T cells, or PBMCs supplied cDNA or gDNA.

This CDR3 region has 15 residues. Trimming removed 5 bases at V and 0 bases at J, with 13 bases between. Germline values: CDR1 SGHTA, CDR2 FQGNSA. Authors' data handling: Estimated nucleated cell counts came from reference gene primer amplification. Only in-frame clones appear in the TCRdb table, and some are missing; sequencing was by immunoSEQ multiplex PCR. That table furnishes V, J and clone size, whereas the DNA furnished D and trimming. This table holds around 160,000 clones, roughly 86% found once. The TCR was taken from a human donor with acute or convalescent COVID-19. The donor label of this sample is uncertain. Material: peripheral blood. V usage is TRBV7-2 and J usage is TRBJ1-1; D is uncertain. This chain's CDR3 is CASSLRLGVNTEAFF. CDR3 DNA: TGTGCCAGCAGCCTCAGGTTAGGCGTGAACACTGAAGCTTTCTTT. The complete variable domain, with remaining parts taken from reference TRBV7-2 and TRBJ1-1, reads GAGVSQSPSNKVTEKGKDVELRCDPISGHTALYWYRQSLGQGLEFLIYFQGNSAPDKSGLPSDRFSAERTGGSVSTLTIQRTQQEDSAVYLCASSLRLGVNTEAFFGQGTRLTVV.